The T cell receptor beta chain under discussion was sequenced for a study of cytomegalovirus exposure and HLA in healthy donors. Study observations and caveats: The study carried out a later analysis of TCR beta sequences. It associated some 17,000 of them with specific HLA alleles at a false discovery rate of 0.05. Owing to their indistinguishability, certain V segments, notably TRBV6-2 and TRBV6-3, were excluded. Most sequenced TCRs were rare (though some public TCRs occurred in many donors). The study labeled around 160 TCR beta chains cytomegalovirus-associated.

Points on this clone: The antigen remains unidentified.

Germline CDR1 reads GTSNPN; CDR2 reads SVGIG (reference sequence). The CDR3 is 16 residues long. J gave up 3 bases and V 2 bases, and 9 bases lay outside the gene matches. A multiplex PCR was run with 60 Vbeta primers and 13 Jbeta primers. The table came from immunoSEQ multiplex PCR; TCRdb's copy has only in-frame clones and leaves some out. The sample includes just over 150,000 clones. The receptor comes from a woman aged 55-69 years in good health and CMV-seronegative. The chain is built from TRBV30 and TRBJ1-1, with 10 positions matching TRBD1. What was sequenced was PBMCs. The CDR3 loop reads CAWSSSGQGRYTEAFF. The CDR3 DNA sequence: TGTGCCTGGAGTTCTTCGGGACAGGGGAGGTACACTGAAGCTTTCTTT.